This TCR beta chain was sequenced during a study of shared clonotypes between healthy human individuals. Study outcomes and limitations: The donor pool, a small one, limited the genetic and exposure-history diversity represented.

The authors divided CD4+ cells into CD45RA+ naive and CD45RA-negative memory subsets. The authors' processing: Junction-only sequences produced by ImmunoSEQ had no quality scores, so filtering differed. Sequenced by immunoSEQ multiplex PCR; TCRdb stores in-frame clones only, minus some. The D gene and trimming were derived from the DNA, and the V and J assignments and clone size from that table. The table includes over a million clones, roughly 96% detected once. Comment on this clone: Its target is unknown.

The receptor comes from a young man in good health. Material for sequencing was naive CD4+ T cells sorted from blood. The subset here: CD45RA+ positively selected.

DNA for the CDR3: TGTGCCAGCAGCCCCGGGACCAATGAGCAGTTCTTC. It yields the protein CASSPGTNEQFF. The chain is built from TRBV6-5 and TRBJ2-1; D is tentatively TRBD1 or TRBD2 (5 bases each). V lost 6 bases to trimming and J lost 6 bases, with 9 bases between them. This CDR3 region has 12 residues. From germline, CDR1 is MNHEY and CDR2 SVGAGI.